This entry describes one T cell receptor beta chain. This CDR3 contains 12 residues. CDR1 is MDHEN and CDR2 is SYDVKM in the germline V gene. Between the trimmed V and J ends, which lost 6 bases and 1 base, there was a span of 6 bases. This sample is drawn from a study of sequential checkpoint blockade in melanoma. Produced via immunoSEQ multiplex PCR; TCRdb's table is partial and in-frame only. The sample yields about 17,000 clones, around 63% seen once. Specified treatment: randomized to nivolumab then ipilimumab (arm A) or the reverse (arm B). The sample in question was CD8+ T cells sorted from blood (inferred from file names), obtained from a patient given nivolumab and ipilimumab in sequence. The genes are TRBV28 and TRBJ1-1; no firm D call. The source is a human donor with melanoma. CDR3 protein: CASRYWNTEAFF. CDR3 nucleotide sequence: TGTGCCAGCAGATACTGGAACACTGAAGCTTTCTTT.